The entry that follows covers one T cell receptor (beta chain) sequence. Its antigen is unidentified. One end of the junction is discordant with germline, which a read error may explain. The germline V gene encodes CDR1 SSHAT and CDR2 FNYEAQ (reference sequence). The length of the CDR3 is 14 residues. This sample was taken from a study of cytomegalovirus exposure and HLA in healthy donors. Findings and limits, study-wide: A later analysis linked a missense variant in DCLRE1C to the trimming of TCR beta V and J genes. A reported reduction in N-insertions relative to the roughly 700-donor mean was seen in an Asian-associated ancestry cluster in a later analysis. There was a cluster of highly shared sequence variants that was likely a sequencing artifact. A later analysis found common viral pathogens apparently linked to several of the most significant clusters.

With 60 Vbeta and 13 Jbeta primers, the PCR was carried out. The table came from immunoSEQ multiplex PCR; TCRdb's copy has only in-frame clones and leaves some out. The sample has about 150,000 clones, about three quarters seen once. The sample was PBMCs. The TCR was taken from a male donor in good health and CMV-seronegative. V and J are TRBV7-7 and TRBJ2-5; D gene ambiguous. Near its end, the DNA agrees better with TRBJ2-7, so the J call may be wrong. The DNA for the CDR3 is TGTGCTAGCAGCTTCTCCCCCTCTGACAACGAGCAGTACTTC. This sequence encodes CASSFSPSDNEQYF.